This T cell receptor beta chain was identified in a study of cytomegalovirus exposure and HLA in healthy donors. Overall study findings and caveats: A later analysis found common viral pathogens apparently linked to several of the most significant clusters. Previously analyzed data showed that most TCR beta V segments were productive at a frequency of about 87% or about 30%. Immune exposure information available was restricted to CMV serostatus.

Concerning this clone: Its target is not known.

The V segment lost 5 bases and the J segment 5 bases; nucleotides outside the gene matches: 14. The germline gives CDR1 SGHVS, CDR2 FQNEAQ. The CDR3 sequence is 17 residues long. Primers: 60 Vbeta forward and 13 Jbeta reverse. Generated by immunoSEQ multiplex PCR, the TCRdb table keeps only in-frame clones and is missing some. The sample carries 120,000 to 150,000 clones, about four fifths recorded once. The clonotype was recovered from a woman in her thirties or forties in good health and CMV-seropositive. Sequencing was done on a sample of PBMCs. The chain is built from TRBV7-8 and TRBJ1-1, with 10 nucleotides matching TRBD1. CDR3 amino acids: CASSPSGTGEGWTEAFF. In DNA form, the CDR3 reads TGTGCCAGCAGCCCTTCCGGGACAGGGGAGGGGTGGACTGAAGCTTTCTTT.